This T cell receptor (beta chain) was found in a study of OX40 agonist ivuxolimab in advanced cancers. Broadly, across the study: Ivuxolimab was an agonistic, fully human IgG2 monoclonal antibody directed against OX40 (CD134), a costimulatory receptor. Intravenous ivuxolimab was administered to patients every 2 weeks at six dose levels: 0.01, 0.1, 0.3, 1.5, 3 and 10 mg/kg. Of the 50 to 55 patients in dose escalation, 19 had hepatocellular carcinoma, about 15 had melanoma, 9 had renal cell carcinoma and 9 had head and neck cancer. In the dose-escalation cohort, 82.7% of patients were male, and the mean age was approximately 64 years, with a range of about 23 to 90. Patients were allowed to have had prior anti-PD-1, anti-PD-L1 or anti-CTLA-4 therapy, and around 40% of the dose-escalation patients had previously received checkpoint inhibitors. Three dose-escalation patients achieved partial responses, one with hepatocellular carcinoma and two with cutaneous melanoma. Peripheral TCRbeta sequencing was intended to test whether TCR sequence diversity was altered and clonal T-cell expansion was caused by ivuxolimab. The paper reports the monotherapy dose-escalation portion (N of about 47 patients) of the phase I ivuxolimab trial.

V was cut back by 1 base and J by 2 bases, leaving a gap of 17 bases between them. The germline V gene yields SGHRS for CDR1 and YFSETQ for CDR2. There are 17 amino acids in the CDR3, from cysteine to phenylalanine inclusive. Only the CDR3 part of the read is kept: 51 bases, read in frame from the first base. Genomic DNA was extracted from sorted cells for sequencing of the TCRbeta CDR3 region. The immunoSEQ Assay was used to sequence the TCRbeta CDR3 regions. This immuneACCESS table, as held by TCRdb, lists in-frame sequences with V and J called but not all clones. Of the missing ones, under half trace to an unresolved V gene in checked studies; the others have no known cause. This sample comprises approximately 56,000 clones, over 70% of them detected only once. Together, the top ten hold 1.8% of the sample. The trial excluded patients who had a history of autoimmune disease or were on systemic immunosuppression. Peripheral blood for TCR sequencing was collected from all dose cohorts at baseline, on cycle 4 day 1, and on cycle 7 day 1. Samples were obtained from an open-label, multicenter, first-in-human phase I dose-escalation trial of ivuxolimab. The trial enrolled adults with locally advanced or metastatic head and neck squamous cell, hepatocellular, melanoma or renal cell carcinoma. Before TCR sequencing, CD4+ T cells and CD8+ T cells from peripheral blood were sorted into separate populations.

To note about this clone: The antigen this receptor binds is unknown. Base qualities are not provided; no much larger clone lies one nucleotide away.

Study-wide conclusions, independent of this receptor: Low levels of normalized T-cell clonal expansion were also seen in some patients who did not respond. The antigen specificity of the peripheral T cells that underwent clonal expansion was not determined. After ivuxolimab, more expanded clones were found on average in CD8+ T cells than in CD4+ T cells. At doses of 0.1 to 3.0 mg/kg, clonal expansion of both CD4+ and CD8+ blood T cells was observed from baseline to week 6. In partial responders in the 0.1-3.0 mg/kg groups, normalized peripheral clonal expansion was found to be among the lowest, especially among CD8+ T cells.

The TCR originated in an adult with an advanced solid tumor such as melanoma, head and neck, liver or kidney cancer. Rearrangement joined TRBV5-1 to TRBJ2-3; perhaps TRBD2 is the D gene, with 6 bases matching. Sequenced material: CD4+ or CD8+ T cells sorted from blood, taken in a trial of the OX40 agonist ivuxolimab. The DNA is as follows: TGCGCCAGCAGCTTGCAGGGTATAGGCGGGAACACAGATACGCAGTATTTT. The encoded protein is CASSLQGIGGNTDTQYF.